This T cell receptor (beta chain) was captured by sequencing in a study of CD8+ T cells in alopecia areata (dated by TCRdb to 2016 to 2019). For the study in its entirety: The study used high-throughput TCRbeta sequencing to examine T cell clonal expansion in alopecia areata, in both the C3H/HeJ mouse model and human patients. On the human side, TCRbeta sequencing was run on scalp tissue and on sorted CD4+ and CD8+ peripheral blood T cells from healthy controls and from alopecia areata patients with either patchy or totalis/universalis disease. Clonality in the scalp was compared among normal scalp (n=4), patchy alopecia areata scalp (n=8), and alopecia totalis/universalis scalp (n=8). RNA was extracted with the PAXgene miRNA kit for fixed scalp, the miRNeasy kit for PBMCs, and the RNeasy kit for mouse skin. Amplification of TCRbeta CDR3 regions was done by immunoSEQ multiplex PCR using 35 Vbeta forward primers and 13 Jbeta reverse primers. Results and caveats for the whole study, not just this receptor: Scalp TCR repertoire analysis is complicated because resident alphabeta T cells in normal human skin are also sequenced, whereas mouse skin is dominated by gammadelta T cells. Compared with mice, TCR sequences shared between patients were less clear, possibly partly because of HLA diversity across the patient population. Compared with normal scalp, lesional scalp had higher clonality and more expanded CD8+ clones, particularly in alopecia totalis/universalis, a pattern that suggests antigenic drive.

In this sample, this clone turned up once. It has no known antigen specificity. Nothing much larger sits one base from this clone, and base qualities are not available. From alopecia areata patients, peripheral blood was collected along with lesional scalp punch biopsies. After PBMCs were isolated by density centrifugation and stained for CD3, CD4 and CD8, a FACSAria was used to sort CD4+ and CD8+ T cells. Untreated alopecia areata patients were recruited as part of a multicenter biomarker study. Blood CD8+ T cells from roughly five biomarker-study patients were further sorted into NKG2D-low and NKG2D-high fractions. The CDR3 spans 16 residues, from the cysteine through the phenylalanine. Just the 48-base CDR3 DNA is kept, in frame starting at base 1. V has 1 base trimmed and J has 3 bases trimmed; junction bases matching no gene number 3. Reading the germline V gene gives CDR1 SQVTM and CDR2 ANQGSEA.

The protocol used for the library was the immunoSEQ multiplex PCR assay. For TCR sequencing, RNA was extracted from every sample and reverse transcribed into cDNA to serve as template. SuperScript III was used for first-strand cDNA synthesis, primed with a 2:1 mix of oligo-dT and random hexamers. A synthetic immune receptor repertoire was used to measure amplification bias, and any remaining bias was corrected computationally. The original pipeline was this. After raw reads were preprocessed to remove errors, the CDR3 was defined following IMGT conventions as running from the conserved cysteine to phenylalanine. To get clonality, Shannon entropy was normalized by log2 of the number of productive unique TCRs and the result was subtracted from 1. Whether each scalp clone was CD4 or CD8 was inferred by checking scalp TCRbeta sequences against the CD4 and CD8 repertoires from sorted blood. Entries here come from immuneACCESS through TCRdb and include only in-frame sequences with V and J called. Some clones fail to appear in such tables; in the studies checked, an unresolved V gene covers under half of the shortfall, and the cause of the remainder is unknown. V, J and clone size reflect that table, while D and trimming were determined from the DNA. The sample table records 55,000 to 65,000 clones; around 44% of these occur just once. Clones ranked in the top ten supply about 51% of the sample.

This TCR was sampled from a human donor with alopecia areata. Sequenced sample: NKG2D-low CD8+ T cells sorted from blood. Read against the paper, the sample's cell subset or site label means: sorted CD8+ NKG2D-low blood T cells. The receptor chain draws on TRBV29-1 and TRBJ2-1; the central 13 bases match TRBD2. The sequenced DNA is TGCAGCGTTGAAGGGACTAGCGGGGGCTTCTACAATGAGCAGTTCTTC. Its coded protein is CSVEGTSGGFYNEQFF.